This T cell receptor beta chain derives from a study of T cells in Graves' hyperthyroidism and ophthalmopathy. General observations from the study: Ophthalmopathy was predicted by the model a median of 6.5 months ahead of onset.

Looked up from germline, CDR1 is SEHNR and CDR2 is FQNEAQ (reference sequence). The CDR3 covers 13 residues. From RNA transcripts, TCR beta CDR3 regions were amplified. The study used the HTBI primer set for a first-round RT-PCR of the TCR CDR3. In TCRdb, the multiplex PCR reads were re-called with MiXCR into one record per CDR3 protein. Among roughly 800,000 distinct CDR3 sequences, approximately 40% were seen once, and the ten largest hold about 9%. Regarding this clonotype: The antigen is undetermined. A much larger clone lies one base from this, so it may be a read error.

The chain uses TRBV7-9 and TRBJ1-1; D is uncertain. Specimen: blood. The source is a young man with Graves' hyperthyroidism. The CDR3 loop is CAGSLSSNTEAFF. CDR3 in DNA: TGTGCCGGCAGCTTGTCCTCCAACACTGAAGCTTTCTTT.